This is a list of T cell receptor beta chains from one sample in a study of blood T cell repertoires in COVID-19. Sequencing was performed with immunoSEQ multiplex PCR; in TCRdb, only in-frame clones are kept and a portion is missing. Of tens of thousands of clones listed, around 90% are singletons. Sequencing was done on a sample of peripheral blood. Receptor source: a man between 45 and 60 years old with COVID-19, enrolled during active disease. The CDR3 runs from the conserved cysteine through the conserved F or W. A D gene is named only where the DNA matches it firmly. The size of a clone is reported for some rows only, either as once, few or many, or as a class for expanded clones.

cdr3_aa cdr3_nt j_call cdr3_length clone_size v_call d_call
CASEGYQGASEDTQYF TGCGCCAGCGAAGGGTATCAGGGGGCGAGTGAAGATACGCAGTATTTT TRBJ2-3 16 - TRBV5-1 TRBD1
CASSRPGGRGYNEQFF TGTGCCAGCAGCCGACCTGGCGGGAGGGGTTACAATGAGCAGTTCTTC TRBJ2-1 16 - TRBV3-1/TRBV3-2 TRBD2
CASTVQLNTEAFF TGTGCCAGCACGGTACAGCTGAACACTGAAGCTTTCTTT TRBJ1-1 13 - TRBV2 -
CASSTISGGYTF TGTGCCAGCAGCACCATTTCGGGGGGCTACACCTTC TRBJ1-2 12 few TRBV7-2 -
CASSLLHGNNEQFF TGCGCCAGCAGCCTATTGCACGGGAACAATGAGCAGTTCTTC TRBJ2-1 14 - TRBV5-1 -
CASSVGPSGRQADTQYF TGTGCCAGCAGCGTAGGCCCTAGCGGGAGGCAGGCGGATACGCAGTATTTT TRBJ2-3 17 - TRBV9 TRBD2
CATARGTGTNSNYGYTF TGTGCCACCGCGCGGGGGACAGGGACCAACAGCAACTATGGCTACACCTTC TRBJ1-2 17 - TRBV19 TRBD1
CASSWLAGGGFYEQYF TGTGCCAGCAGTTGGCTAGCGGGAGGAGGCTTCTACGAGCAGTACTTC TRBJ2-7 16 few TRBV27 TRBD2
CASSPQVGNQPQHF TGTGCCAGTAGTCCACAGGTTGGCAATCAGCCCCAGCATTTT TRBJ1-5 14 - TRBV19 -
CASSPMGAHGNQPQHF TGTGCCAGCAGTCCGATGGGGGCTCATGGCAATCAGCCCCAGCATTTT TRBJ1-5 16 - TRBV6-2/TRBV6-3 -
CASSLANQGNEQFF TGCGCCAGCAGCTTGGCCAACCAGGGGAATGAGCAGTTCTTC TRBJ2-1 14 - TRBV5-1 -
CASSVGEAEPPYEQYF TGTGCCAGCAGCGTAGGTGAAGCGGAGCCCCCCTACGAGCAGTACTTC TRBJ2-7 16 once TRBV9 -
CASSLESRGETQYF TGCGCCAGCAGCTTGGAATCCAGGGGAGAGACCCAGTACTTC TRBJ2-5 14 - TRBV5-1 -
CASSLAQGSEAFF TGCGCCAGCAGCTTGGCCCAGGGTTCTGAAGCTTTCTTT TRBJ1-1 13 - TRBV5-1 -